This TCR beta chain came from a study of shared clonotypes between healthy human individuals (dated by TCRdb to 2018 to 2020). For the study in its entirety: The cohort included a few men and two women between 18 and 49 years of age. Leukapheresis yielded between about 0.85 and 10 billion PBMCs per donor. To estimate repertoire size and how much clonotype sharing occurs between individuals, the study deeply sequenced the blood TCR repertoires of 5 or 6 healthy adults. Libraries were prepared and TCR repertoires were sequenced by different laboratories using diverse techniques, in order to increase sequencing depth and limit assay-specific biases. Per donor, three plates each were used for CD4 naive and CD4 memory, two for CD8 naive, and one for CD8 memory.

CDR1 and CDR2 (MGHRA, YSYEKL) derive from the germline V gene. Spanning cysteine to phenylalanine, the CDR3 consists of 16 amino acids. Of all the DNA, just the CDR3 is kept, 48 bases in frame from base 1. The V and J ends are trimmed by 4 bases and 0 bases, leaving 15 bases between them. Donors were healthy HIV-negative adults with no recently reported acute infections or vaccinations. Every donor was a Caucasian adult residing in Nashville, Tennessee, USA. CD4+ T cells were enriched through magnetic negative selection, after which naive cells were positively selected on CD45RA and the remaining negative fraction served as the memory subset. After blood collection by leukapheresis, PBMCs were isolated using Ficoll-Histopaque density gradient centrifugation and then cryopreserved in the vapor phase of liquid nitrogen. Analytical flow cytometry was used to check the purity and quantity of each magnetically sorted T cell population. From each sorted fraction, genomic DNA was isolated and quantified by UV absorbance on a Nanodrop 2000c.

Using the deep immunoSEQ assay, multiplex PCR amplified TCR CDR3 regions from genomic DNA. Genomic DNA extracted from each cell subset was distributed evenly over all wells of several immunoSEQ 96-well plates, and each plate served as one replicate. For sorted subsets, about 210 ng of genomic DNA, equivalent to some 30,000 T cell genomes, went into each replicate PCR. Purified libraries were quantified with a Qubit 3.0 fluorometer, sized on a Bioanalyzer 2100, and re-quantified with the KAPA Library Quantification kit. Each immunoSEQ 96-well plate was sequenced on its own single-read 150-cycle Illumina NextSeq 550 flow cell. The authors' analysis ran thus. The immunoSEQ output contained only junctional sequences without quality scores, so filtering could not match that applied to full-length reads. To assign V/J genes and CDR3, sequences were annotated using PyIR, a Python wrapper for IgBLAST v1.9, with IMGT germline references. Reads were removed for weak V/J assignments (E-value above 1e-6), missing CDR3, stop codons, out-of-frame junctions, or ambiguous translated residues. V3J clonotypes were defined by identical inferred V gene, J gene, and CDR3 amino acid sequence. Percentage overlap between repertoires was computed as shared unique clonotypes divided by the size of the smaller repertoire. Three approaches were used to assess repertoire richness: RTK rarefaction, the Chao1 estimator, and Recon v2.1 estimates of unobserved clonotypes. Generation probabilities were computed with OLGA for all TCRbeta clonotypes obtained by the gDNA method from several donors. Entries here come from immuneACCESS through TCRdb and include only in-frame sequences with V and J called. Some clones fail to appear in such tables; in the studies checked, an unresolved V gene covers under half of the shortfall, and the cause of the remainder is unknown. The V and J calls and clone size come from that table; D and trimming were worked out from the DNA. The table for this sample lists around 2.1 million clones; approximately 96% of them were counted only once. Around 0.13% of the sample lies in the top ten.

Worth noting for this clone: The antigen it recognizes is unknown. Qualities for individual bases were not recorded, and no much larger clone is one base off.

What the authors observed across the whole study: Across a handful of donors, approximately 5% of naive CD4, roughly 3.5% of naive CD8, 2.3% of memory CD4, and approximately 0.4% of memory CD8 clonotypes were shared. Compared with non-shared clonotypes, clonotypes shared by all four sorted-subset donors had higher generation probabilities. The small number of donors limited the genetic and exposure-history diversity represented. Even with the large sequencing depth, rarefaction of the sorted-subset datasets indicated that sequencing was incomplete. Pairwise subsampling indicated that sequencing depth was expected to affect the degree of clonotype sharing among donors. Only blood was sampled, and tissue TCR repertoires likely differ from those in blood. Larger estimated clonotype richness was generally found for naive subsets than for memory subsets.

This TCR derives from a man aged 18 to 35 in good health. Input material: naive CD4+ T cells sorted from blood. The intended sense of this specimen's cell subset or site label: CD45RA+ positively selected. The chain employs TRBV4-1 and TRBJ2-5, with a tentative D gene TRBD1 over 5 matching bases. CDR3 sequence: CASSRTGSPYQETQYF. The sequenced DNA: TGCGCCAGCAGCCGAACAGGCTCTCCGTACCAAGAGACCCAGTACTTC.